This TCR beta chain was captured by sequencing in a study of technical replicates of blood from a few donors. Sequencing used immunoSEQ multiplex PCR; TCRdb keeps in-frame clones, though not all of them. The profile shows approximately 80,000 clones, 90% to 95% of them singletons. This clone has just one count. This receptor was taken from a human donor in good health. The specimen was T cells isolated from PBMCs.

The CDR3 DNA reads as TGTGCCAGCAGTTTAGGAGTGTTACTCCCCTACGAGCAGTACTTC. Translated: CASSLGVLLPYEQYF. The rearrangement joins TRBV28 to TRBJ2-7; D unclear. The V and J ends lost 2 bases and 2 bases respectively, with 13 bases between them. Germline V lookup: CDR1 MDHEN, CDR2 SYDVKM. The CDR3 sequence is 15 residues long.